This entry lists 17 T cell receptor beta chains sequenced from one sample in a study of CXCR3-negative and CXCR3-positive naive CD8 T cells. The authors prepared UMI-labeled TRB cDNA libraries by 5' RACE. From the 5' RACE reads, TCRdb lists one entry per CDR3 protein and no DNA. This sample lists fewer than 9,500 distinct CDR3 sequences; its ten largest clones have about 2%. Material: naive CXCR3- CD8+ T cells from blood. Subset here: CD45RO-CCR7+CD27+CD95- naive CD8+ T cells lacking CXCR3 (TNR3-). The receptors shown here come from a human donor in good health. Some clones in this sample may be carry-over from other donors' samples.

In terms of frequency, this clonotype is medium-sized. V usage is TRBV29-1 and J usage is TRBJ1-2. Germline CDR1 and CDR2: SQVTM and ANQGSEA. This CDR3 contains 11 residues. This CDR3 is CSVDTTMDHTF.

J is TRBJ2-7 and V is TRBV7-9. The CDR3 loop spans 11 amino acids. The germline V gene encodes CDR1 SEHNR and CDR2 FQNEAQ (reference sequence). CDR3 in amino acids: CASSSVGEQYF.

The V and J genes are TRBV6-6 and TRBJ1-1. Germline V gives CDR1 MNHNY, CDR2 SVGAGI (reference sequence). The length of the CDR3 is 13 residues. This CDR3 is CASSFSGNTEAFF.

This clonotype is classed as medium-sized by frequency. This sequence joins TRBV6-6 and TRBJ1-1. This CDR3 contains 14 residues. In germline, CDR1 is MNHNY, CDR2 SVGAGI (reference sequence). The CDR3: CASSYSGDNTEAFF.

Judged by frequency, this clonotype is medium-sized. This CDR3 is CASSGLAGAWDTQYF. This chain joins TRBV28 and TRBJ2-3; TCRdb calls TRBD2, which cannot be checked without DNA. The germline V gene encodes CDR1 MDHEN and CDR2 SYDVKM. The CDR3 has 15 residues.

V usage is TRBV24-1 and J usage is TRBJ2-3. This CDR3 contains 13 residues. CDR1 is KGHDR, CDR2 SFDVKD, per germline. The CDR3 sequence: CATSDKTMDTQYF.

The chain uses TRBV3-1 and TRBJ2-1. From germline, CDR1 is LGHDT and CDR2 YNNKEL (reference sequence). The CDR3 spans 12 residues. This CDR3 is CASSPLGNEQFF.

This clonotype shows up as medium-sized by frequency. This chain connects TRBV29-1 to TRBJ2-1; checking the TCRdb D call of TRBD2 is not possible without DNA. The length of the CDR3 is 14 residues. Germline CDR1 is SQVTM and CDR2 is ANQGSEA. The CDR3 loop reads CSVLAGVSYNEQFF.

The gene calls are TRBV7-9 and TRBJ1-1; TCRdb's D call of TRBD1 is untestable without DNA. The CDR3 covers 13 residues. CDR1 is SEHNR, CDR2 FQNEAQ, per germline (reference sequence). The CDR3 spells CASSTPWGLEAFF.

The chain links TRBV20-1 to TRBJ2-1; TCRdb picks TRBD2, but there is no DNA to check that call. Germline-derived CDR1 and CDR2 are DFQATT and SNEGSKA (reference sequence). The CDR3 length is 17 residues. The CDR3 protein is CSAVPLQGLAEVGEQFF.

The rearrangement joins TRBV10-3 to TRBJ1-1; TCRdb reports TRBD1, a call that lacks DNA to check it against. Germline values: CDR1 ENHRY, CDR2 SYGVKD. This CDR3 has 14 amino acids. This CDR3 is CAISRTGENTEAFF.

Frequency places this clonotype as medium-sized (0.01 to 0.1%). The rearrangement uses TRBV6-2 or TRBV6-3 and TRBJ1-1; TCRdb selects TRBD1, and the lack of DNA leaves this call unchecked. This CDR3 region has 16 residues. Germline V lookup: CDR1 MNHEY, CDR2 SVGEGT. This chain's CDR3 is CASSLGSGAMNTEAFF.

Judged by frequency, this clonotype is medium-sized. The J gene is TRBJ2-1, the V gene TRBV11-2; no DNA is available, so the TRBD1 call from TCRdb remains unchecked. The CDR3 extends over 17 amino acids. Looked up from germline, CDR1 is SGHAT and CDR2 is FQNNGV. The CDR3 loop reads CASSLDLKGVPYNEQFF.

The chain carries TRBV7-9 and TRBJ2-1; absent DNA, TCRdb's TRBD2 call cannot be checked. The CDR3 consists of 15 residues. The V gene's germline CDR1 is SEHNR and CDR2 FQNEAQ (reference sequence). CDR3 sequence: CASSTVAGGRNEQFF.

This clonotype is labeled medium-sized based on frequency. The chain combines TRBV29-1 with TRBJ1-4. The germline V gene has CDR1 SQVTM and CDR2 ANQGSEA. There are 13 residues in the CDR3. The CDR3 here is CSVEEAGSEKLFF.

Its frequency marks this clonotype as medium-sized. The genes are TRBV24-1 and TRBJ2-1; TCRdb designates TRBD2, a call that cannot be tested without DNA. This CDR3 contains 14 residues. The germline V gene encodes CDR1 KGHDR and CDR2 SFDVKD. The CDR3 region is CATSRTSGYNEQFF.

Frequency places this clonotype as medium-sized. The chain has TRBV29-1 and TRBJ2-3; TCRdb lists TRBD1, though no DNA is available to test this call. Germline V gene lookup returns CDR1 SQVTM and CDR2 ANQGSEA. The CDR3 is 15 amino acids. CDR3 amino acids: CSVTTRDRLADTQYF.